This entry is about one T cell receptor (beta chain). Its specificity is unknown. These data come from a study of cytomegalovirus exposure and HLA in healthy donors. PCR involved 60 Vbeta and 13 Jbeta primers. The table came from immunoSEQ multiplex PCR; TCRdb's copy has only in-frame clones and leaves some out. This sample has 80,000 or so clones, with about 80% found just once. General study results and limits: In a later analysis, TCR beta V- and J-gene trimming showed a link to a missense DCLRE1C variant. It was 150 to 200 TCR beta chains that were listed as cytomegalovirus-associated.

V dropped 1 base and J dropped 7 bases, with 15 bases sitting between them. Germline-derived CDR1 and CDR2 are SGDLS and YYNGEE. The CDR3 covers 14 residues. Material: PBMCs. The clonotype was recovered from a man aged 40-49 years in good health and CMV-seronegative. The V call is TRBV9, the J call TRBJ2-7, with TRBD2 as a possible D gene (5 bases). CDR3 in amino acids: CASSVLRTGGEQYF. In DNA, the CDR3 is TGTGCCAGCAGCGTACTCAGGACCGGCGGGGAGCAGTACTTC.